The 27 T cell receptor delta chains below all came from one sample that was sequenced in a study of gamma-delta chains in newborns, infants, children. TCRdb re-processed the reads using CATT. This table has some 11,000 delta-chain clones, approximately 3.5% appearing once. Source material: blood. The origin of the receptors is a child who was a newborn, infant or young child, either healthy, febrile or measles-vaccinated (not recorded which).

This clone was counted between two and nine times. The rearrangement links TRDV1 to TRDJ1; TRDD3 matches 11 bases. This CDR3 region has 23 residues. The V gene end was trimmed by 3 bases and the J gene end by 4 bases; junction bases not matched to a gene: 28. Per the germline V gene, CDR1 is TSWWSYY and CDR2 is QGS. For the CDR3, the DNA is TGTGCTCTTGGGGATCCCCTTCCTACTCTCCTGGGGGATACCTCAGGGGCCCGCGATAAACTCATCTTT. Translating gives CALGDPLPTLLGDTSGARDKLIF.

This clone has a handful of counts. V and J are TRDV1 and TRDJ1; no clear D gene. The CDR3 runs 20 residues. Germline V gene lookup returns CDR1 TSWWSYY and CDR2 QGS. V lost 2 bases and J lost 1, with 26 bases in between. CDR3 sequence: CALGETPPKMTTPGTDKLIF. CDR3 in DNA: TGTGCTCTTGGGGAAACCCCACCTAAGATGACGACGCCGGGCACCGATAAACTCATCTTT.

This clone was seen more than once but under ten times. The V call is TRDV1, the J call TRDJ1; 8 positions match TRDD3. The germline V gene has CDR1 TSWWSYY and CDR2 QGS. J was trimmed by 4 bases and V by 0 bases; bases with no gene match: 19. The CDR3 runs to 20 residues. CDR3 coding DNA: TGTGCTCTTGGGGAACTAGAGGTTCTTCCCAACGACCTGGGGGACGATAAACTCATCTTT. This sequence encodes CALGELEVLPNDLGDDKLIF.

This clone was detected only a few times. The chain employs TRDV3 and TRDJ1; D perhaps matches TRDD2 (5 bases). The V gene lost 2 bases and the J gene lost 0 bases, with 13 bases spanning the gap. Germline-derived CDR1 and CDR2 are TVYSNPD and GDNSRS (reference sequence). The CDR3 extends over 14 amino acids. DNA for the CDR3: TGTGCCTTTCCCTTCTGGAGGTACACCGATAAACTCATCTTT. Protein: CAFPFWRYTDKLIF.

The chain carries TRDV1 and TRDJ1; D is ambiguous. CDR3 length: 15 amino acids. The V end lost 3 bases, the J end lost 3 bases, and 14 bases lay between the germline ends. CDR1 and CDR2 from the germline V gene are TSWWSYY and QGS. The CDR3 reads CALGDRSCYADKLIF. CDR3 nucleotide sequence: TGTGCTCTTGGGGACCGCTCTTGCTACGCCGATAAACTCATCTTT.

Concerning this clone: The junction does not match germline at one end; this may be a read error. In DNA form, the CDR3 reads TGTGCCTATGACCTAACGGGGGCCCCCTCCTGGGACACCCGACAGATGTTTTTC. Translated: CAYDLTGAPSWDTRQMFF. This chain joins TRDV2 and TRDJ3, with D maybe TRDD3 (5 bases). The CDR3 loop spans 18 amino acids. Germline assignment: CDR1 GEAIGNYY and CDR2 EKD.

This clone was observed a handful of times. Compared with germline, one end of the junction differs, possibly owing to a read error. The chain recombines TRDV1 with TRDJ1; D perhaps matches TRDD2 (7 bases). Germline CDR1 TSWWSYY, CDR2 QGS. The CDR3 is 19 residues long. In DNA, the CDR3 is TGTGCTCCTGGGGATCCGAAGTTCCTACAAGGGATGTTGGCCGATAAACTCATCTTT. Translating it yields CAPGDPKFLQGMLADKLIF.

This clone was observed a few times. This chain connects TRDV1 to TRDJ1; 9 bases fit TRDD3. The CDR3 is 22 amino acids. Trimming removed 5 bases from V and 2 bases from J; junction bases left unmatched: 27. Germline lookup yields CDR1 TSWWSYY and CDR2 QGS. The CDR3 sequence is CALGIPTFTGGQPPRGTDKLIF. The CDR3 DNA sequence: TGTGCTCTTGGGATTCCTACGTTCACTGGGGGACAACCCCCTCGGGGGACCGATAAACTCATCTTT.

For this clone: Within the sample, other DNA sequences also encode this same CDR3. The chain links TRDV2 to TRDJ1; unclear D gene. The V end lost 4 bases, the J end lost 4 bases, and 15 bases lay between the germline ends. The V gene's germline CDR1 is GEAIGNYY and CDR2 EKD. The CDR3 contains 14 residues. The CDR3 spells CACDTLAAFDKLIF. The CDR3 nucleotides read TGTGCCTGTGATACCCTAGCCGCATTCGATAAACTCATCTTT.

Of note for this clone: Other nucleotide sequences in the sample specify the same CDR3. The chain uses TRDV1 and TRDJ1; no definite D call. The CDR3 covers 16 residues. Trimming pared 5 bases from V and 0 bases from J, leaving 16 bases between. CDR1 TSWWSYY and CDR2 QGS come from the germline V gene. The CDR3 DNA follows: TGTGCTCTTGGGTTTCCCCACGGACCCTACACCGATAAACTCATCTTT. Its translation: CALGFPHGPYTDKLIF.

This clone has a handful of counts. This chain joins TRDV3 and TRDJ2; maybe TRDD1 (5 bases). Germline V gene lookup returns CDR1 TVYSNPD and CDR2 GDNSRS (reference sequence). V shed 0 bases and J shed 5 bases, with 22 bases lying between them. The CDR3 loop spans 17 amino acids. The CDR3: CAFSPWFASKYTAQLFF. CDR3 sequence (DNA): TGTGCCTTTAGTCCTTGGTTCGCGTCTAAATATACAGCACAACTCTTCTTT.

This clone was detected a few times. This chain connects TRDV1 to TRDJ1, with D perhaps TRDD2 (5 bases). V was pared by 3 bases and J by 0 bases, with 23 bases between. Germline V CDR1 and CDR2: TSWWSYY, QGS. This CDR3 has 19 residues. As DNA, the CDR3 is TGTGCTCTTGGGGACGTAAATGGGCCCTACACGGCGTACACCGATAAACTCATCTTT. Amino acid sequence: CALGDVNGPYTAYTDKLIF.

The sample holds a few counts of this clone. Other nucleotide sequences from this sample produce the same CDR3. The chain recombines TRDV2 with TRDJ3, with 9 bases matching TRDD3. Trimming cost V 1 base and J 0 bases; bases outside gene matches: 3. Germline CDR1 and CDR2: GEAIGNYY and EKD. The length of the CDR3 is 18 residues. CDR3 region: CACDTGGYSSWDTRQMFF. The DNA for the CDR3 is TGTGCCTGTGACACGGGGGGATACAGCTCCTGGGACACCCGACAGATGTTTTTC.

To note about this clone: Other DNA sequences in this specimen translate into the identical CDR3. V usage is TRDV2 and J usage is TRDJ2; 10 bases are a match to TRDD3. In germline, CDR1 is GEAIGNYY, CDR2 EKD. V lost 3 bases and J lost 5; bases outside the gene matches: 5. The CDR3 runs 15 residues. CDR3 sequence (DNA): TGTGCCTGTGACCCCCTACTGGGGGATACAGCACAACTCTTCTTT. The encoded protein is CACDPLLGDTAQLFF.

This clone was counted between two and nine times. The protein here is the DNA translation, as the TCRdb protein differs from it at residue 4. The chain employs TRDV2 and TRDJ3, with D uncertain. Per germline, CDR1 GEAIGNYY and CDR2 EKD. The CDR3 totals 17 residues. The V and J ends lost 4 bases and 0 bases respectively, with 12 bases between them. The CDR3 nucleotides are TGTGCCTGTGATGAGATCCAGAGCTCCTGGGACACCCGACAGATGTTTTTC. Translated, it gives CACDEIQSSWDTRQMFF.

For this clone: One end of the junction is discordant with germline, which a read error may explain. This chain links TRDV1 with TRDJ1, with 12 bases that match TRDD3. CDR1 and CDR2 (germline): TSWWSYY, QGS. This CDR3 region has 22 residues. For the CDR3, the DNA is TGTGCTCTTGGGGCTCCATTACTAACTGGGGGATACATACTCGCGTACACCGATAAACCCATCTTT. Amino acid sequence: CALGAPLLTGGYILAYTDKPIF.

The chain uses TRDV1 and TRDJ1; 7 bases are a match to TRDD3. After removal of 0 bases from V and 2 bases from J, the junction contained 18 bases not matched to a gene. The germline gives CDR1 TSWWSYY, CDR2 QGS. CDR3 size: 20 residues. This CDR3 reads CALGELRPFHPHWGTDKLIF. CDR3 nucleotides: TGTGCTCTTGGGGAACTACGACCTTTCCACCCCCACTGGGGTACCGATAAACTCATCTTT.

Of note for this clone: This may be a read error, as it is one base from a much larger clone. Additional DNA sequences in this sample encode the identical CDR3. The chain is built from TRDV2 and TRDJ1; D remains ambiguous. Per the germline V gene, CDR1 is GEAIGNYY and CDR2 is EKD. CDR3 length: 17 amino acids. CDR3 nucleotide sequence: TGTGCTTGTGACACGTTTCCGGACCCCCGGGACACCGATAAACTCATCTTT. This codes for CACDTFPDPRDTDKLIF.

To note about this clone: TCRdb's protein does not match the DNA translation at residue 12; the protein provided is translated from the DNA. The rearrangement uses TRDV2 and TRDJ1; TRDD3 might be the D (6 bases). Germline V CDR1 and CDR2: GEAIGNYY, EKD. This CDR3 is 15 amino acids long. CDR3 DNA sequence: TGTGCCTGTGACACTATCGGGGGGAACACCGATAGACTCATCTTT. Translating gives CACDTIGGNTDRLIF.

The rearrangement uses TRDV1 and TRDJ1; TRDD3 matches 10 bases. The CDR3 has 17 amino acids. Looked up from germline, CDR1 is TSWWSYY and CDR2 is QGS. The ends lost 5 bases at V and 1 base at J; junction bases unmatched: 10. CDR3 amino acids: CALGTPGGYIGTDKLIF. CDR3 coding DNA: TGTGCTCTTGGGACTCCTGGGGGATATATTGGCACCGATAAACTCATCTTT.

This clone was detected a few times. The gene calls are TRDV2 and TRDJ3; D may be TRDD3 (6 bases). Germline V gene data show CDR1 as GEAIGNYY and CDR2 as EKD. This CDR3 region has 19 residues. Trimming cost V 0 bases and J 0 bases, with 14 bases left between them. This CDR3 reads CACDTAGAPSSWDTRQMFF. Written as DNA, the CDR3 is TGTGCCTGTGACACCGCTGGGGCCCCGAGCTCCTGGGACACCCGACAGATGTTTTTC.

There are a few counts of this clone. The V gene is TRDV2, the J gene TRDJ3; TRDD3 matches at 9 bases. Germline assignment: CDR1 GEAIGNYY and CDR2 EKD. J lost 0 bases, V lost 4 bases, and 3 bases had no gene match. This CDR3 comprises 17 residues. The CDR3 loop is CACEYWGSSWDTRQMFF. CDR3 DNA: TGTGCCTGTGAGTACTGGGGGAGCTCCTGGGACACCCGACAGATGTTTTTC.

A few counts support this clone. This may be a read error: a much more frequent sequence differs by one nucleotide. This rearrangement joins TRDV2 to TRDJ1; 7 bases align to TRDD3. CDR3 length: 19 amino acids. The germline gives CDR1 GEAIGNYY, CDR2 EKD. CDR3 region: CACDTVSALGAPHTDKPIF. The CDR3 DNA reads TGTGCCTGTGACACAGTTTCGGCGCTGGGGGCCCCCCACACCGATAAACCCATCTTT.

The table lists this clone with a few counts. This chain connects TRDV2 to TRDJ3; a weak D match, TRDD3 (6 bases). V was cut by 0 bases and J by 0 bases, with 14 bases left in between. Per the germline V gene, CDR1 is GEAIGNYY and CDR2 is EKD. This CDR3 has 19 amino acids. The CDR3 DNA follows: TGTGCCTGTGACACCGTGGGGGTCCCGAGCTCCTGGGACACCCGACAGATGTTTTTC. Translation: CACDTVGVPSSWDTRQMFF.

The chain recombines TRDV1 with TRDJ1, with 8 bases aligning to TRDD2. Germline CDR1 reads TSWWSYY; CDR2 reads QGS. This CDR3 has 23 residues. The J segment lost 1 base and the V segment lost 6 bases, leaving 31 bases of the junction unmatched. In nucleotides, the CDR3 is TGTGCTCTTGGAGCGTGGGGAATAGTCCTTCCTATCCAATTAAGGCACTTCACCGATAAACTCATCTTT. This sequence encodes CALGAWGIVLPIQLRHFTDKLIF.

The J segment is TRDJ1; no V gene was assigned; the table's D gene call, TRDD3, was not cross checked with the DNA. This CDR3 contains 19 residues. Written as DNA, the CDR3 is TGTGCTCTTGGGGAAGGGCCCTTACTGGGGGATATATGTGCCGATAAACTCATCTTT. Protein product: CALGEGPLLGDICADKLIF.

A few counts support this clone. V and J are TRDV2 and TRDJ1, with 8 bases fitting TRDD3. Germline CDR1 GEAIGNYY, CDR2 EKD. The V segment lost 3 bases and the J segment 0 bases; nucleotides outside the gene matches: 8. This CDR3 is built from 16 residues. The CDR3 protein is CACDFPRGDNTDKLIF. CDR3 in DNA: TGTGCCTGTGACTTTCCGAGGGGGGATAACACCGATAAACTCATCTTT.